The rows below give T cell receptor beta chains drawn from one sample of a study of blood T cell repertoires in COVID-19. Only in-frame clones appear in the TCRdb table, and some are missing; sequencing was by immunoSEQ multiplex PCR. The sample yields fewer than 200,000 clones, around 92% seen once. The material sequenced was peripheral blood. The receptors come from a man in his thirties or forties with COVID-19, enrolled during active disease. Each CDR3 is given with its conserved first and last residue. The D gene is left open where the match is weak. Rows may omit the clone size; those that give it use once, few, many or a size class.

d_gene: NA; v_gene: TRBV18; abundance: NA; j_gene: TRBJ2-7; CDR3aa: CASSPSREMDEQYF; CDR3nt: TGTGCCAGCTCACCGAGCCGGGAGATGGACGAGCAGTACTTC
d_gene: TRBD2; v_gene: TRBV9; abundance: NA; j_gene: TRBJ2-2; CDR3aa: CASSPQTSASAGELFF; CDR3nt: TGTGCCAGCAGCCCGCAGACTAGCGCGAGTGCCGGGGAGCTGTTTTTT
d_gene: TRBD2; v_gene: TRBV5-4; abundance: NA; j_gene: TRBJ2-1; CDR3aa: CASSLAGGPFFEQFF; CDR3nt: TGTGCCAGCAGCTTAGCGGGGGGGCCGTTTTTTGAGCAGTTCTTC
d_gene: NA; v_gene: TRBV27; abundance: NA; j_gene: TRBJ2-7; CDR3aa: CASSERGYEQYF; CDR3nt: TGTGCCAGCTCAGAAAGGGGTTACGAGCAGTACTTC
d_gene: TRBD1; v_gene: TRBV7-8; abundance: NA; j_gene: TRBJ1-2; CDR3aa: CASSLGDREYYGYTF; CDR3nt: TGTGCCAGCAGCTTAGGGGACAGGGAATACTATGGCTACACCTTC
d_gene: TRBD2; v_gene: TRBV2; abundance: NA; j_gene: TRBJ2-5; CDR3aa: CASSEPGLAGGRPETQYF; CDR3nt: TGTGCCAGCAGTGAACCGGGACTAGCGGGGGGGCGTCCAGAGACCCAGTACTTC
d_gene: TRBD1; v_gene: TRBV14; abundance: NA; j_gene: TRBJ1-5; CDR3aa: CASSYRGPNQPQHF; CDR3nt: TGTGCCAGCAGCTACAGGGGGCCCAATCAGCCCCAGCATTTT
d_gene: NA; v_gene: TRBV7-2; abundance: NA; j_gene: TRBJ1-5; CDR3aa: CASSINNQPQHF; CDR3nt: TGTGCCAGCAGCATTAATAATCAGCCCCAGCATTTT
d_gene: TRBD1; v_gene: TRBV27; abundance: NA; j_gene: TRBJ1-5; CDR3aa: CASSLSSQGIQPQHF; CDR3nt: TGTGCCAGCAGTTTATCCTCACAGGGGATTCAGCCCCAGCATTTT
d_gene: TRBD1; v_gene: TRBV11-1; abundance: NA; j_gene: TRBJ1-4; CDR3aa: CASSSRDREKLFF; CDR3nt: TGTGCCAGCAGCAGCCGGGACAGGGAAAAACTGTTTTTT
d_gene: NA; v_gene: TRBV14; abundance: NA; j_gene: TRBJ1-2; CDR3aa: CASSQAGSGAYGYTF; CDR3nt: TGTGCCAGCAGCCAAGCGGGTTCGGGAGCCTATGGCTACACCTTC
d_gene: TRBD1; v_gene: TRBV5-1; abundance: NA; j_gene: TRBJ1-1; CDR3aa: CASATGSGTEAFF; CDR3nt: TGCGCCAGCGCGACAGGGTCGGGGACTGAAGCTTTCTTT
d_gene: TRBD1; v_gene: TRBV6-5; abundance: few; j_gene: TRBJ1-5; CDR3aa: CASSPDRGSNQPQHF; CDR3nt: TGTGCCAGCAGTCCGGACAGGGGGAGCAATCAGCCCCAGCATTTT
d_gene: NA; v_gene: TRBV12-2; abundance: NA; j_gene: TRBJ2-4; CDR3aa: CASRLREEVQYF; CDR3nt: TGTGCAAGTCGCTTGAGGGAGGAGGTTCAGTACTTC
d_gene: TRBD1; v_gene: TRBV18; abundance: NA; j_gene: TRBJ2-7; CDR3aa: CASSPGTGASYEQYF; CDR3nt: TGTGCCAGCTCACCCGGGACAGGGGCTTCCTACGAGCAGTACTTC
d_gene: NA; v_gene: TRBV10-2; abundance: NA; j_gene: TRBJ2-3; CDR3aa: CASSGFTGSTDTQYF; CDR3nt: TGCGCCAGCAGTGGGTTTACGGGGAGCACAGATACGCAGTATTTT
d_gene: NA; v_gene: TRBV3-1/TRBV3-2; abundance: NA; j_gene: TRBJ2-5; CDR3aa: CASSQDRIFQETQYF; CDR3nt: TGTGCCAGCAGCCAAGATAGAATATTCCAAGAGACCCAGTACTTC
d_gene: NA; v_gene: TRBV9; abundance: once; j_gene: TRBJ1-3; CDR3aa: CASSVDPGSSGNTIYF; CDR3nt: TGTGCCAGCAGCGTAGATCCGGGGAGCTCTGGAAACACCATATATTTT